Listed below are T cell receptor beta chains from one sample, sequenced in a study of cytomegalovirus exposure and HLA in healthy donors. Some clones are missing from TCRdb's copy, which holds only in-frame ones; the method was immunoSEQ multiplex PCR. The sample records 160,000 or so clones, around 80% being singletons. Input material: PBMCs. Receptors originate from a man aged 35-49 years in good health and CMV-seronegative. The CDR3 runs from the conserved cysteine through the conserved F or W. Fields, in order: J gene, V gene, clone size, D gene, CDR3 DNA, CDR3 protein. The D gene is left open where the match is weak. The listing skips clone size in some rows; elsewhere it reads once, few, many or a size class.

>TRBJ2-7|TRBV5-1|.|TRBD1
TGCGCCAGCGGACAGGGCCTGTCCTACGAGCAGTACTTC
CASGQGLSYEQYF
>TRBJ2-3|TRBV13|.|.
TGTGCCAGCAGCAGCTCGGAGGGCACAGATACGCAGTATTTT
CASSSSEGTDTQYF
>TRBJ2-7|TRBV5-1|.|.
TGCGCCAGCAGCTTGGACATCCCCAGCGAGCAGTACTTC
CASSLDIPSEQYF
>TRBJ1-3|TRBV6-5|.|.
TGTGCCAGCCGGCGGGGAAACACCATATATTTT
CASRRGNTIYF
>TRBJ2-1|TRBV7-2|.|TRBD2
TGTGCCAGCAGCTTCTCGACTAGCCGCAATGAGCAGTTCTTC
CASSFSTSRNEQFF
>TRBJ2-7|TRBV7-9|.|.
TGTGCCAGCAGCACTGGACAGTTTGACGAGCAGTACTTC
CASSTGQFDEQYF
>TRBJ2-7|TRBV7-2|once|TRBD2
TGTGCCAGCAGCTTAGAGGCACTAGCGGGGGCGGAGCAGTACTTC
CASSLEALAGAEQYF
>TRBJ1-1|TRBV29-1|.|.
TGCAGCGTTAGAGGCTCAACGCGGAACACTGAAGCTTTCTTT
CSVRGSTRNTEAFF
>TRBJ2-7|TRBV5-6|.|TRBD1
TGTGCCAGCAGCAGCGGAGTCGGGACAGGGCGGGAAAGGCAGTACTTC
CASSSGVGTGRERQYF
>TRBJ2-7|TRBV7-9|once|.
TGTGCCAGCAGCCCCAAGGACATCTCCTACGAGCAGTACTTC
CASSPKDISYEQYF
>TRBJ2-3|TRBV6-4|.|.
TGTGCCAGCAGTGTCACCCTTCGTAGCGGTTCTAGCACAGATACGCAGTATTTT
CASSVTLRSGSSTDTQYF
>TRBJ2-2|TRBV6-1|many|.
TGTGCCAGCAGTGAAGGGAGATGGAACACCGGGGAGCTGTTTTTT
CASSEGRWNTGELFF
>TRBJ2-6|TRBV5-4|.|TRBD2
TGTGCCAGCAGCTTACCGGGACTAGCGGTTAGCTCTGGGGCCAACGGCCTGACTTTC
CASSLPGLAVSSGANGLTF
>TRBJ2-1|TRBV5-1|.|TRBD2
TGCGCCAGCAGTTATGGACTAGCGGGAGCGTGGGGATACAATGAGCAGTTCTTC
CASSYGLAGAWGYNEQFF
>TRBJ2-1|TRBV7-8|.|.
TGTGCCAGCAGCTTGGCGCGACTAGACCCCACCAATGAGCAGTTCTTC
CASSLARLDPTNEQFF
>TRBJ1-1|TRBV28|once|.
TGTGCCGTCGGGGCAGGGGCAATGAACACTGAAGCTTTCTTT
CAVGAGAMNTEAFF
>TRBJ2-1|TRBV6-1|.|.
TGTGCCAGCAGTCAAACTTACAATGAGCAGTTCTTC
CASSQTYNEQFF
>TRBJ1-1|TRBV30|.|TRBD1
TGTGCCTGGAGTGCCCTGGCGACAGGGCCCACTGAAGCTTTCTTT
CAWSALATGPTEAFF
>TRBJ2-3|TRBV9|.|.
TGTGCCAGCAGCGTCGGACAGAGCACAGATACGCAGTATTTT
CASSVGQSTDTQYF
>TRBJ1-1|TRBV7-6|.|TRBD1
TGTGCCAGCAAACTTGGGGGACAGGGTTCGAACACTGAAGCTTTCTTT
CASKLGGQGSNTEAFF
>TRBJ2-3|TRBV5-6|few|.
TGTGCCAGCACCTCCCAGGGCTCGGCTACGCAGTATTTT
CASTSQGSATQYF
>TRBJ1-1|TRBV11-3|.|.
TGTGCCAGCAGCCTTGGCCGGGAAGATACTGAAGCTTTCTTT
CASSLGREDTEAFF
>TRBJ2-3|TRBV30|.|TRBD2
TGTGCCTGGAGGGGACTAGCGAGCACAGATACGCAGTATTTT
CAWRGLASTDTQYF
>TRBJ2-7|TRBV7-9|.|.
TGTTCCAGCAGCTTAGAGGACAGTCGCCCCGAGCAGTACTTC
CSSSLEDSRPEQYF
>TRBJ1-1|TRBV27|.|.
TGTGCCAGCAGTTTCCGGCAGGGACTTAAAGCTTTCTTT
CASSFRQGLKAFF
>TRBJ2-1|TRBV5-1|.|TRBD2
TGCGCCAGCAGCCGCGACCCAGCGGGAGTGAGGAATGAGCAGTTCTTC
CASSRDPAGVRNEQFF
>TRBJ1-1|TRBV2|.|TRBD1
TGTGCCAGCAACTGGGACAGTAACACTGAAGCTTTCTTT
CASNWDSNTEAFF
>TRBJ2-5|TRBV5-1|once|.
TGCGCCAGCAGCTTGGGAGGGGGGGGGCCACTGACGAAAGGAGAGACCCAGTACTTC
CASSLGGGGPLTKGETQYF
>TRBJ1-1|TRBV19|.|.
TGTGCCAGTAGTAGGAGGGTTTCGGACACTGAAGCTTTCTTT
CASSRRVSDTEAFF
>TRBJ2-7|TRBV19|few|.
TGTGCCAGTAGTATAGCACCTATGGAGGGCTACGAGCAGTACTTC
CASSIAPMEGYEQYF
>TRBJ2-1|TRBV28|few|.
TGTGCCAGCAGATCAACCCGGAGGGACGGGGGAACGGGTGAGCAGTTCTTC
CASRSTRRDGGTGEQFF
>TRBJ2-3|TRBV13|.|.
TGTGCCAGCAGCCCCTATACAGATACGCAGTATTTT
CASSPYTDTQYF
>TRBJ1-2|TRBV27|.|.
TGTGCCAGCAGTTTCACTCCGAACTATGGCTACACCTTC
CASSFTPNYGYTF
>TRBJ2-1|TRBV5-1|.|TRBD1
TGCGCCAGCAGCTTGGGAACAGGGGCTACCTACAATGAGCAGTTCTTC
CASSLGTGATYNEQFF
>TRBJ2-7|TRBV6-1|few|TRBD1
TGTGCCAGCAGTAGCGATTACAGGGGTTACGAGCAGTACTTC
CASSSDYRGYEQYF
>TRBJ1-3|TRBV5-1|.|TRBD1
TGCGCCAGCAGCTTTTCCGGGACAGCCTCTGGAAACACCATATATTTT
CASSFSGTASGNTIYF
>TRBJ1-1|TRBV10-3|.|.
TGTGCCATCAAGGGGACGCAGGAGGGTAACACTGAAGCTTTCTTT
CAIKGTQEGNTEAFF
>TRBJ2-7|TRBV28|once|.
TGTGCCAGCACAACTAGGTGGGACGAGCAGTACTTC
CASTTRWDEQYF
>TRBJ2-3|TRBV12-5|.|.
TGTGCTAGTGGTTTGGCCCAGAGGGATACGCAGTATTTT
CASGLAQRDTQYF
>TRBJ2-1|TRBV28|.|.
TGTGCCAGCACCTCTTCCTACAATGAGCAGTTCTTC
CASTSSYNEQFF
>TRBJ2-2|TRBV7-9|.|.
TGTGCCAGCAGAGACGAGGCCGGGGAGCTGTTTTTT
CASRDEAGELFF
>TRBJ2-1|TRBV29-1|.|TRBD2
TGCAGCGTTACGGGACTAGCGGAAGCCTACAATGAGCAGTTCTTC
CSVTGLAEAYNEQFF
>TRBJ2-1|TRBV4-1|.|.
TGCGCCAGTAGTCTGGGCAGTTTGAACAATGAGCAGTTCTTC
CASSLGSLNNEQFF
>TRBJ2-5|TRBV7-2|.|.
TGTGCCAGCAGCCGCGCAATCGCGGGAGAGACCCAGTACTTC
CASSRAIAGETQYF
>TRBJ2-5|TRBV7-8|.|.
TGTGCCAGCAGCTTATACGGAGGGGAGACCCAGTACTTC
CASSLYGGETQYF
>TRBJ2-1|TRBV4-3|.|.
TGCGCCAGCAGCCCAAGGGGATGGGGGGTTTACAATGAGCAGTTCTTC
CASSPRGWGVYNEQFF
>TRBJ2-5|TRBV7-8|once|TRBD1
TGTGCCAGCAGCTTGGACAGGCAAGAGACCCAGTACTTC
CASSLDRQETQYF
>TRBJ2-7|TRBV6-5|.|.
TGTGCCAGCAGTTCCTTACAGGGCTACGAGCAGTACTTC
CASSSLQGYEQYF
>TRBJ1-1|TRBV14|.|TRBD1
TGTGCCAGCAGCCACCGACAGGGGAACCTGAACACTGAAGCTTTCTTT
CASSHRQGNLNTEAFF